Shown below are 5 T cell receptor beta chains from a single sample sequenced in a study of response to subunit inactivated influenza vaccine. Using its own MiXCR run on the RT-PCR reads, TCRdb lists one record per CDR3 protein. The table includes 700,000 to 800,000 distinct CDR3 sequences, approximately 18% detected once. The sample in question was PBMCs from blood, obtained 5 to 6 days after vaccination. The receptors stem from a man in his fifties who received an inactivated influenza vaccine.

Here the CDR3 reads CASSTGQGRYEQYF. As DNA, the CDR3 is TGTGCCAGCAGCACCGGACAGGGGAGGTACGAGCAGTACTTC. The gene calls are TRBV5-4 and TRBJ2-7, with TRBD1 matching 9 bases. Trimming at V came to 4 bases and at J to 4 bases, leaving 6 bases not matched to a gene. The CDR3 runs to 14 residues. The germline V gene has CDR1 SGHNT and CDR2 YYREEE (reference sequence).

This chain connects TRBV13 to TRBJ1-5, with 7 bases that match TRBD1. The V and J ends lost 4 bases and 3 bases, in that order; junction bases with no gene match: 3. This CDR3 region has 14 residues. Looked up from germline, CDR1 is PRHDT and CDR2 is FYEKMQ (reference sequence). The DNA for the CDR3 is TGTGCCAGCAGCTCAACAGGGGACAATCAGCCCCAGCATTTT. Encoded protein: CASSSTGDNQPQHF.

The chain joins TRBV10-3 to TRBJ2-1; weak D call: TRBD2 (6 bases). The V gene lost 0 bases and the J gene lost 1 base, with 10 bases spanning the gap. Germline-derived CDR1 and CDR2 are ENHRY and SYGVKD. The CDR3 consists of 16 residues. CDR3 region: CAISESWAGSYNEQFF. The DNA for the CDR3 is TGTGCCATCAGTGAGTCCTGGGCGGGATCCTACAATGAGCAGTTCTTC.

This rearrangement joins TRBV18 to TRBJ2-7, with D possibly TRBD2 on 7 matching bases. This CDR3 is built from 16 residues. V was cut by 3 bases and J by 7 bases, with 22 bases left in between. Germline CDR1 KGHSH, CDR2 LQKENI. The CDR3 here is CASSPGGGPLSGEQYF. The CDR3 region has the DNA TGTGCCAGCTCACCGGGAGGGGGGCCCCTCTCGGGGGAGCAGTACTTC.

The V and J genes are TRBV18 and TRBJ1-2, with 10 bases identical to TRBD1. J lost 0 bases, V lost 6 bases, and 7 bases had no gene match. Germline loops: CDR1 KGHSH, CDR2 LQKENI. The length of the CDR3 is 16 residues. The CDR3 reads CASSPGTGDSNYGYTF. CDR3 sequence (DNA): TGTGCCAGCTCCCCAGGGACAGGGGATTCTAACTATGGCTACACCTTC.